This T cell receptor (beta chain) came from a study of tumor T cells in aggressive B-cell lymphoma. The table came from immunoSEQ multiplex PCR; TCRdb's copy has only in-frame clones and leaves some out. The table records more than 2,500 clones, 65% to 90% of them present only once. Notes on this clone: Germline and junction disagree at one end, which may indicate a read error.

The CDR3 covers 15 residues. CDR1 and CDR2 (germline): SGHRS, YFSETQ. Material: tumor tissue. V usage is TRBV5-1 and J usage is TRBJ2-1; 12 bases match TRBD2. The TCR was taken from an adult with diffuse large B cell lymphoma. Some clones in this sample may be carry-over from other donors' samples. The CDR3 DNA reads TGCGTCAGCAGCCTCGGGACTAGCGGGCCCAATGAGCAGTTCTTC. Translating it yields CVSSLGTSGPNEQFF.